This T cell receptor (beta chain) was recovered during a study of vaccination and CD4 T cells after COVID-19. Overall study context: Ranging from 14 to 241, the interval between dose two and post-vaccine sampling had a median of approximately 70 days.

This CDR3 has 12 amino acids. Germline loops: CDR1 SGHAT, CDR2 FQNNGV. V lost 2 bases and J 5 bases, leaving 6 bases between the germline ends. With respect to this clonotype: The target antigen is unknown.

Oncomine TCR Beta short-read sequencing was applied to DNA from cultured CD4+ T cells. Genomic DNA was taken out of cultured CD4+ T cells by extraction. A single record per CDR3 protein comes from TCRdb applying MiXCR to the PCR reads. The table records some 11,000 distinct CDR3 sequences, under 50% of them present only once. As to treatment: roughly 11-day PBMC culture with coronavirus spike peptide pools or control peptides (ViraFEST assay). The sequence was collected from a human donor who had recovered from COVID-19. The rearrangement links TRBV11-2 to TRBJ2-5; D ambiguous. Sequencing used CD4+ T cells from blood, cultured in vitro. The CDR3: CASSLTLETQYF. CDR3 coding DNA: TGTGCCAGCAGCTTAACTCTTGAGACCCAGTACTTC.